The following is a TCR beta chain sequence with its context. Generated by immunoSEQ multiplex PCR, the TCRdb table keeps only in-frame clones and is missing some. Of tens of thousands of clones in the sample, about nine tenths are singletons; the top ten hold 2.4%. The record originates from a study of T cell responses to AZD1222 COVID-19 vaccine. The sample in question was peripheral blood, obtained on day 0 of AZD1222 vaccination. The clonotype comes from an adult in good health.

The DNA for the CDR3 is TGTGCCAGCAGTTACTCAGGGACAGCTTTGGGAACCCAGTACTTC. This encodes CASSYSGTALGTQYF. V usage is TRBV6-5 and J usage is TRBJ2-5; 7 nucleotides line up with TRBD1. Per germline, CDR1 MNHEY and CDR2 SVGAGI. CDR3 size: 15 residues. The ends lost 0 bases at V and 8 bases at J; junction bases unmatched: 9.